Each of the 12 T cell receptor beta chains below was sequenced from the same sample in a study of T-cell reconstitution after alpha-beta-depleted transplantation in children. A library of TCRbeta sequences, prepared with unique molecular identifiers, was generated. TCRdb passed the PCR reads through MiXCR, listing each CDR3 protein once. The table includes around 450,000 distinct CDR3 sequences, over 9.5% detected once. Sequencing used PBMCs, obtained before TCRalphabeta/CD19-depleted stem cell transplant. These receptors were collected from a child aged 2 to 15 with inherited bone marrow failure, due to receive a stem cell transplant.

Regarding this clonotype: One base away lies a much larger clone, so this may be a sequencing read error. The V gene is TRBV2, the J gene TRBJ1-2, with 8 bases identical to TRBD1. The CDR3 contains 15 residues. J was trimmed by 1 base and V by 6 bases; bases with no gene match: 7. Germline V gene sequence: CDR1 SNHLY, CDR2 FYNNEI. The CDR3 loop is CASRDGDRFNYGYTF. The DNA for the CDR3 is TGTGCCAGCAGAGACGGGGACAGGTTTAACTATGGCTACACCTTC.

V is TRBV30 and J is TRBJ1-5; no reliable D call. Trimming removed 1 base at V and 6 bases at J, with 13 bases between. The CDR3 is made up of 14 amino acids. The germline V gene has CDR1 GTSNPN and CDR2 SVGIG (reference sequence). In nucleotides, the CDR3 is TGTGCCTGGAGTGACGTAGTGTCGGGTCAGCCCCAGCATTTT. As protein: CAWSDVVSGQPQHF.

This clonotype appeared many times. The chain recombines TRBV20-1 with TRBJ1-1; D call uncertain. The CDR3 sequence is 15 residues long. V lost 2 bases and J 2 bases, leaving 15 bases between the germline ends. Germline lookup yields CDR1 DFQATT and CDR2 SNEGSKA (reference sequence). The CDR3 nucleotides are TGCAGTGCTAGAAACTCCCAGGAATTTAACACTGAAGCTTTCTTT. It yields the protein CSARNSQEFNTEAFF.

This clonotype was observed once. This may be a read error, as it is one base from a much larger clone. The rearrangement uses TRBV29-1 and TRBJ1-1, with D unresolved. This CDR3 has 12 amino acids. Looked up from germline, CDR1 is SQVTM and CDR2 is ANQGSEA. CDR3 DNA: TGCAGCGTTGCAGCAGAAAACACTGAAGATTTCTTT. This sequence encodes CSVAAENTEDFF.

This clonotype has a count of ten or more. This chain uses TRBV4-2 with TRBJ2-1, with D possibly being TRBD2 (6 bases). Germline assignment: CDR1 LGHNA and CDR2 YNFKEQ. V lost 0 bases to trimming and J lost 4 bases, with 7 bases between them. The CDR3 sequence is 14 residues long. The CDR3, as DNA: TGTGCCAGCAGCCAAGAGGAGGGATACAATGAGCAGTTCTTC. The encoded protein is CASSQEEGYNEQFF.

V and J are TRBV27 and TRBJ2-7; 8 positions match TRBD1. This CDR3 spans 14 amino acids. Germline V gene data show CDR1 as MNHEY and CDR2 as SMNVEV (reference sequence). The V gene end was trimmed by 7 bases and the J gene end by 8 bases; junction bases not matched to a gene: 13. The CDR3 loop reads CASNRQGLLNQQYF. The CDR3 nucleotides read TGTGCCAGCAACCGACAGGGGCTCCTCAACCAGCAGTACTTC.

This clonotype has a count of ten or more. The chain couples TRBV7-2 to TRBJ2-1, with no clear D. CDR1 and CDR2 from the germline V gene are SGHTA and FQGNSA. The CDR3 covers 15 residues. The V end lost 1 base, the J end lost 2 bases, and 9 bases lay between the germline ends. The CDR3 DNA reads TGTGCCAGCAGCTTAGATCCGGATACCTACAATGAGCAGTTCTTC. Protein sequence: CASSLDPDTYNEQFF.

The chain is built from TRBV1 and TRBJ2-7; the table's D call, TRBD1, has no DNA check behind it. TRBV1 is flagged as a pseudogene. The CDR3 is 17 residues long. CDR3 sequence reads: CTSSQDRFQGVSYEQYF. The CDR3 coding sequence is TGCACCAGCAGCCAAGATCGTTTCCAAGGGGTGTCCTACGAGCAGTACTTC.

The chain is built from TRBV30 and TRBJ2-2; D gene uncertain. The germline V gene has CDR1 GTSNPN and CDR2 SVGIG (reference sequence). With 1 base removed from V and 2 bases from J, the gap between germline ends came to 8 bases. The CDR3 contains 14 residues. This CDR3 reads CAWSATPNTGELFF. Here the CDR3 DNA reads TGTGCCTGGAGTGCGACACCCAACACCGGGGAGCTGTTTTTT.

This clonotype was counted ten times or more. The chain recombines TRBV29-1 with TRBJ2-1, with D unclear. Germline CDR1 SQVTM, CDR2 ANQGSEA. The CDR3 length is 16 residues. Between the trimmed V and J ends, which lost 8 bases and 3 bases, there was a span of 23 bases. The CDR3 region is CSSLRSAENFYNEQFF. The CDR3 region has the DNA TGCAGCTCTCTAAGGTCGGCGGAGAACTTCTACAATGAGCAGTTCTTC.

This clonotype was seen many times. The CDR3: CASSSALNTGELFF. CDR3 coding DNA: TGTGCCAGCAGCTCCGCCTTAAACACCGGGGAGCTGTTTTTT. The chain recombines TRBV5-8 with TRBJ2-2, with D uncertain. The CDR3 runs 14 residues. Trimming removed 3 bases from V and 2 bases from J, with 8 bases in between. Germline CDR1 SGHTS, CDR2 YDEGEE.

This clonotype has just a few counts. The CDR3 reads CASSDWAGVANSPLHF. The CDR3 DNA reads TGTGCCAGCAGTGATTGGGCAGGGGTTGCAAATTCACCCCTCCACTTT. The genes are TRBV6-1 and TRBJ1-6; maybe TRBD1 (6 bases). V lost 3 bases and J 7 bases, leaving 16 bases between the germline ends. This CDR3 contains 16 residues. CDR1 and CDR2 (germline): MNHNS, SASEGT.